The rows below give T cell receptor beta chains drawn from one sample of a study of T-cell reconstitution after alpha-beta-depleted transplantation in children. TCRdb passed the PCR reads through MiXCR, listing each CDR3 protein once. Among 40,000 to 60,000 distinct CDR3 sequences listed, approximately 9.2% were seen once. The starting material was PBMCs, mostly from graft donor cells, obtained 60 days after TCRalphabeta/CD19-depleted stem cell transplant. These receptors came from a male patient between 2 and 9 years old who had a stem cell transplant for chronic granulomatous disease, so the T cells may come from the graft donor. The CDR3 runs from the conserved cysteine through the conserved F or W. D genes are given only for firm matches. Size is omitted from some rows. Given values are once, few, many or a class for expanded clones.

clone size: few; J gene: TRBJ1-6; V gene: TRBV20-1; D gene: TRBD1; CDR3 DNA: TGCAGTGCTAGAGGCCCACAGGGGGCGAATTCACCCCTCCACTTT; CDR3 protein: CSARGPQGANSPLHF
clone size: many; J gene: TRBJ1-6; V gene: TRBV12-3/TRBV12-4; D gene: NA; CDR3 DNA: TGTGCCAGCAGTTTTTCAGGGGCTTCACCCCTCCACTTT; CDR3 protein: CASSFSGASPLHF
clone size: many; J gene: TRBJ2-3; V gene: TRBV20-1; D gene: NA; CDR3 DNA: TGCAGTGCGAGCCCGGGACTTCCACGCACAGATACGCAGTATTTT; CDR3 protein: CSASPGLPRTDTQYF
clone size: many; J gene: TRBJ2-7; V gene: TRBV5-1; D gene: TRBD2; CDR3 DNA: TGCGCCAGCAGCTTTGGCGGGAGCATCGGATCCTACGAGCAGTACTTC; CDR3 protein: CASSFGGSIGSYEQYF
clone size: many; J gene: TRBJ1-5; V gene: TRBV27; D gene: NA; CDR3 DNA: TGTGCCAGCAGTTCTACTAGTCAAAGCCCCCAGCATTTT; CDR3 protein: CASSSTSQSPQHF
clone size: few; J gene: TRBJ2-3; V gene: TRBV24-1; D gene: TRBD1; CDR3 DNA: TGTGCCACCATGAAGGGCGGGACAGGGACAGATACGCAGTATTTT; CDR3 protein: CATMKGGTGTDTQYF
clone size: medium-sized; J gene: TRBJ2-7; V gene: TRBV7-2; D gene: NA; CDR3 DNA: TGTGCCAGCAGCTTTTCCCCGATGGGGACCTACGAGCAGTACTTC; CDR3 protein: CASSFSPMGTYEQYF
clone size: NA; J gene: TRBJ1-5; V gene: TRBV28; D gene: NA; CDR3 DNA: TGTGCCAGCAGTTTTTCGTTACTAGCGGTAAATCAGCCCCAGCATTTT; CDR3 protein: CASSFSLLAVNQPQHF
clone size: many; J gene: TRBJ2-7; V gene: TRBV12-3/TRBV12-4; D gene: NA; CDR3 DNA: TGTGCCAGCAAAAGGGTAGGGGTCTCCTACGAGCAGTACTTC; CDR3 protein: CASKRVGVSYEQYF
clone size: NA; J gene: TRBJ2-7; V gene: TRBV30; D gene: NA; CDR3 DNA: TGTGCCTGGAATCCGGGAACCTACGAGCAGTACTTC; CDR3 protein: CAWNPGTYEQYF
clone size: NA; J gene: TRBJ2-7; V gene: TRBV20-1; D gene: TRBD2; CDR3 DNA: TGCAGTGCCTTGACAATGGGCGGGAGTAAATACGAGCAGTACTTC; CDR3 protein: CSALTMGGSKYEQYF
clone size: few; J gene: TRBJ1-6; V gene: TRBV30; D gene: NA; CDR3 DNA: TGTGCCTGGAGTCCCGGGTCGGATAATTCACCCCTCCACTTT; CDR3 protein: CAWSPGSDNSPLHF
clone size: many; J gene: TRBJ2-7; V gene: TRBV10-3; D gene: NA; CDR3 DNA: TGTGCCATCAGCCCGGGATCCGTCGAGCAGTACTTC; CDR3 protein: CAISPGSVEQYF
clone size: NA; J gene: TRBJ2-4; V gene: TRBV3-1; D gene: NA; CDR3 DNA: TGTGCCAGCAGCCACACAGGGGCCAAAAACATTCAGTACTTC; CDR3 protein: CASSHTGAKNIQYF
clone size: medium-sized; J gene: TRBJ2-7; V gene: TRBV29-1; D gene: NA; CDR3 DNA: TGCAGCGTTGCAGGGGACCGCTACGAGCAGTACTTC; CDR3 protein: CSVAGDRYEQYF
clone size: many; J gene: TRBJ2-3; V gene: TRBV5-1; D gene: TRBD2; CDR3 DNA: TGCGCCAGCAGCTTGAGCGGGAGCGGACTGACAGATACGCAGTATTTT; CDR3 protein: CASSLSGSGLTDTQYF
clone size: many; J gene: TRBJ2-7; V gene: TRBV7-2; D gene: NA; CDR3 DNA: TGTGCCAGCAGCTTAATGGGTAGCCTTACCTACGAGCAGTACTTC; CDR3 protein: CASSLMGSLTYEQYF
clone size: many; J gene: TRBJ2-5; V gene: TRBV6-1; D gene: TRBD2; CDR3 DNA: TGTGCCAGCAGTGCCAGTACGAGGATTCGGAGCGGGAGATCGGAGACCCAGTACTTC; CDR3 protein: CASSASTRIRSGRSETQYF
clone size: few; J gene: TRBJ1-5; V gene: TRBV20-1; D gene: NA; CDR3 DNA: TGCAGTGCTTCCCGTGGTGGGGCCTATAGCAATCAGCCCCAGCATTTT; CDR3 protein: CSASRGGAYSNQPQHF
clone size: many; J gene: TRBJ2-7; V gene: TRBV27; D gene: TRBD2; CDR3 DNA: TGTGCCAGCAGCGCGGGGGTCTCCTACGAGCAGTACTTC; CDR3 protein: CASSAGVSYEQYF
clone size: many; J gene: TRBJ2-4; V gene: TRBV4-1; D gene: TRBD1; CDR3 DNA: TGCGCCAGCAGCCAAGAGGGGGGACAGGGAAACATTCAGTACTTC; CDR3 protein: CASSQEGGQGNIQYF
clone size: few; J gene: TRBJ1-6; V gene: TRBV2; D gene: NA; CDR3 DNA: TGTGCCAGCAGCCCGACAGAGAATTCACCCCTCCACTTT; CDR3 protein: CASSPTENSPLHF
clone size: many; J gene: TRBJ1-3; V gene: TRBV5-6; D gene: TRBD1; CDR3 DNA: TGTGCCAGCAGCTTCGGACAGGCCTCCTCTGGAAACACCATATATTTT; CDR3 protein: CASSFGQASSGNTIYF
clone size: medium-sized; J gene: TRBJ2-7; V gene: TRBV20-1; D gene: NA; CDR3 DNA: TGCAGTGCTAGATCGGGACGATCCCCCTACGAGCAGTACTTC; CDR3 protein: CSARSGRSPYEQYF
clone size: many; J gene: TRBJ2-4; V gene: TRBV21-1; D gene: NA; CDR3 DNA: TGTGCCAGCAGCATAGGGGTCTCACTAGGAGAAAACATTCAGTACTTC; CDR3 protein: CASSIGVSLGENIQYF
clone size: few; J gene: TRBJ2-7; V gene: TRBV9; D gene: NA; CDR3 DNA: TGTGCCAGCAGCGTAGGATTGTCAGGGAAGGGGTCCTACGAGCAGTACTTC; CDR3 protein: CASSVGLSGKGSYEQYF
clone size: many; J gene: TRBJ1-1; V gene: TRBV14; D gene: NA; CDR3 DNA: TGTGCCAGCAGCCAAGTCTTGTTAGCTGAAGCTTTCTTT; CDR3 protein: CASSQVLLAEAFF